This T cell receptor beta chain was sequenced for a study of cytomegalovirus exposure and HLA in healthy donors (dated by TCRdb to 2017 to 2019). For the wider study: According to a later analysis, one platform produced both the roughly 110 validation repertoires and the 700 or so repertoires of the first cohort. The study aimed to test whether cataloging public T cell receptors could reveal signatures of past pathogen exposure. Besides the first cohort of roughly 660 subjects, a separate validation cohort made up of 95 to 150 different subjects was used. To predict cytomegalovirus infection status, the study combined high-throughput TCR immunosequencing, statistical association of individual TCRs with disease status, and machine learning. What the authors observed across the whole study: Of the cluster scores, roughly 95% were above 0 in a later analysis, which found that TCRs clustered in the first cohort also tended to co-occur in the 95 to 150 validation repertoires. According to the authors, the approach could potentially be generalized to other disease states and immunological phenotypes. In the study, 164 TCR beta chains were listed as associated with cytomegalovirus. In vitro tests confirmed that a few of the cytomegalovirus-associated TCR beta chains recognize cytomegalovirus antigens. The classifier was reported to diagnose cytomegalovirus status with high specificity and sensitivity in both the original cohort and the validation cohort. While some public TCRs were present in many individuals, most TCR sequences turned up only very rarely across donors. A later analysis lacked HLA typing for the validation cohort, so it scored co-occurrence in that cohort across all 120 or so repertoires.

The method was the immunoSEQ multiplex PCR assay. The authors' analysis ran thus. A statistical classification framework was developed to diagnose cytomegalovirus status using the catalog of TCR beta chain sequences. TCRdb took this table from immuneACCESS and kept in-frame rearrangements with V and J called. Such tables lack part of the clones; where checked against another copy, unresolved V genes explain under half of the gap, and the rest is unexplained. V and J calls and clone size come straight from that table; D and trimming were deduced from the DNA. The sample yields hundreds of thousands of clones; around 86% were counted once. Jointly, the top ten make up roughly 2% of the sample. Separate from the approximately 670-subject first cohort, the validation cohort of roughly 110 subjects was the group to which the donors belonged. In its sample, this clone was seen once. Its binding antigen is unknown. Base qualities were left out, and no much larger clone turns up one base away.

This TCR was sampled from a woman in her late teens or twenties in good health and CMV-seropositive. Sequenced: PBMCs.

Read as DNA, the sequence is TGTGCCAGCAGTGACCCGGGACTTTCCTACGAGCAGTACTTC. This is translated as CASSDPGLSYEQYF. The chain is assembled from TRBV25-1 and TRBJ2-7; a tentative D match to TRBD2 spans 6 bases. Relative to germline, V is 3 bases shorter and J is 1 base shorter, with 10 bases between their ends. CDR1 and CDR2, per the germline V gene, are MGHDK and SYGVNS. From cysteine to phenylalanine, the CDR3 is 14 amino acids long. Solely the CDR3 DNA is kept, with 42 bases framed from the first base.